These 32 T cell receptor beta chains were all obtained from the same sample, sequenced in a study of low-dose radiotherapy and immunotherapy resistance in tumors. With a V-primer adapter and a constant-region primer, TCRs were amplified for around 21 PCR cycles. TCRdb recomputed calls from the reads with MiXCR, one row per CDR3 protein. Among approximately 52,000 distinct CDR3 sequences listed, 33% were seen once. Stated time point: after trial treatment. Treatment meaning: LDRT plus nivolumab, ipilimumab, low-dose cyclophosphamide and aspirin (RACIN trial). Sequencing was performed on PBMCs, taken after low-dose radiotherapy plus immunotherapy. Receptor source: a male donor with rectosigmoid adenocarcinoma.

By frequency in the sample, this clonotype is medium-sized. The chain uses TRBV28 and TRBJ2-1, with 7 positions matching TRBD2. CDR3 length equals 15 residues. Germline CDR1 is MDHEN and CDR2 is SYDVKM. V shed 3 bases and J 0 bases; nucleotides not matched to a gene: 2. CDR3 region: CASSLGGSSYNEQFF. CDR3 in DNA: TGTGCCAGCAGTTTGGGCGGGAGCTCCTACAATGAGCAGTTCTTC. Full variable domain (rest looked up from reference TRBV28 and TRBJ2-1): DVKVTQSSRYLVKRTGEKVFLECVQDMDHENMFWYRQDPGLGLRLIYFSYDVKMKEKGDIPEGYSVSREKKERFSLILESASTNQTSMYLCASSLGGSSYNEQFFGPGTRLTVL.

This clonotype appeared many times. In DNA, the CDR3 is TGTGCCAGCAGCTTAGGGCGGACAGGGCGAAACGAAAAACTGTTTTTT. Its translation: CASSLGRTGRNEKLFF. The chain couples TRBV13 to TRBJ1-4, with 8 bases lining up with TRBD1. The CDR3 extends over 16 amino acids. Per the germline V gene, CDR1 is PRHDT and CDR2 is FYEKMQ (reference sequence). Trimming at V came to 0 bases and at J to 8 bases, leaving 8 bases not matched to a gene.

The table lists this clonotype with many counts. This chain links TRBV20-1 with TRBJ2-1; 7 bases are shared with TRBD2. Germline CDR1 reads DFQATT; CDR2 reads SNEGSKA (reference sequence). The length of the CDR3 is 15 residues. Unmatched junction bases numbered 7, after V lost 5 bases and J lost 0 bases. The CDR3 is CSAFPGGGSYNEQFF. CDR3 nucleotide sequence: TGCAGTGCTTTTCCGGGCGGGGGCTCCTACAATGAGCAGTTCTTC.

CDR3 loop: CASSHPAPAKPHEQYF. CDR3 coding DNA: TGCGCCAGCAGCCACCCCGCGCCGGCTAAACCCCACGAGCAGTACTTC. The V and J genes are TRBV4-3 and TRBJ2-7; D remains ambiguous. This CDR3 is 16 amino acids long. The germline CDR1 and CDR2 sequences are LGHNA and YSLEER. Between the trimmed V and J ends, which lost 3 bases and 5 bases, there was a span of 20 bases.

This clonotype appeared many times. The chain is built from TRBV28 and TRBJ2-1; 13 bases are a match to TRBD2. From germline, CDR1 is MDHEN and CDR2 SYDVKM. Trimming removed 2 bases from V and 4 bases from J; junction bases left unmatched: 5. CDR3 length: 17 amino acids. The CDR3 sequence: CASSLPGTSGIYNEQFF. In DNA, the CDR3 is TGTGCCAGCAGTTTACCCGGGACTAGCGGGATTTACAATGAGCAGTTCTTC.

The chain has TRBV11-2 and TRBJ2-1; 9 positions match TRBD2. This CDR3 is 13 amino acids long. Per the germline V gene, CDR1 is SGHAT and CDR2 is FQNNGV. J was trimmed by 7 bases and V by 8 bases; bases with no gene match: 6. CDR3 residues: CASRPTSGNEQFF. In nucleotides, the CDR3 is TGTGCCAGCCGGCCGACTAGCGGTAATGAGCAGTTCTTC.

This clonotype was detected ten times or more. The rearrangement uses TRBV29-1 and TRBJ2-2, with D possibly being TRBD1 (5 bases). The V end lost 3 bases, the J end lost 1 base, and 6 bases lay between the germline ends. Per germline, CDR1 SQVTM and CDR2 ANQGSEA. This CDR3 region has 13 residues. CDR3 sequence reads: CSVDRVNTGELFF. CDR3 sequence (DNA): TGCAGCGTTGACAGGGTGAACACCGGGGAGCTGTTTTTT.

This chain joins TRBV6-2 or TRBV6-3 and TRBJ2-2, with 16 bases fitting TRBD2. The V segment lost 6 bases and the J segment 4 bases; nucleotides outside the gene matches: 2. Per the germline V gene, CDR1 is MNHEY and CDR2 is SVGEGT. The CDR3 extends over 16 amino acids. The CDR3 sequence: CASRGLAGGRTGELFF. CDR3 nucleotides: TGTGCCAGCAGGGGACTAGCGGGGGGGCGCACCGGGGAGCTGTTTTTT.

This clonotype was picked up many times. This chain uses TRBV18 with TRBJ2-2; D possibly matches TRBD1 or TRBD2 (5 bases each). The CDR3 loop spans 16 amino acids. The germline V and J ends were trimmed by 0 bases and 6 bases, with 14 bases remaining between them. CDR1 KGHSH and CDR2 LQKENI come from the germline V gene. CDR3 coding DNA: TGTGCCAGCTCACCACCGGCACAGGACGGGGCCGGGGAGCTGTTTTTT. It encodes CASSPPAQDGAGELFF.

The genes are TRBV6-1 and TRBJ2-5; perhaps TRBD1 as D (6 bases). Trimming cost V 8 bases and J 4 bases, with 14 bases left between them. This CDR3 contains 13 residues. Germline loops: CDR1 MNHNS, CDR2 SASEGT. CDR3 sequence (DNA): TGTGCCAGCGGGACAAGGGCTTCAGAGACCCAGTACTTC. It is translated as CASGTRASETQYF.

This clonotype occurred many times. Here the CDR3 DNA reads TGTGCCAGCAGGAAGCCGAGACAGGGGGCTTCGACCGGGGAGCTGTTTTTT. Its protein product is CASRKPRQGASTGELFF. The chain links TRBV6-5 to TRBJ2-2; TRBD1 aligns across 10 bases. With 6 bases clipped from V and 5 bases from J, the junction kept 12 bases outside the gene matches. The CDR3 is 17 amino acids. Germline V gene data show CDR1 as MNHEY and CDR2 as SVGAGI.

The chain combines TRBV4-1 with TRBJ1-5; 8 bases align to TRBD1. This CDR3 is 17 amino acids long. V shed 2 bases and J 3 bases; nucleotides not matched to a gene: 9. CDR1 MGHRA and CDR2 YSYEKL come from the germline V gene. Written as DNA, the CDR3 is TGCGCCAGCAGCCAAATGACAGGGGCCAACTTCAATCAGCCCCAGCATTTT. It codes for CASSQMTGANFNQPQHF.

Ten or more counts support this clonotype. This rearrangement joins TRBV11-3 to TRBJ2-6; maybe TRBD2 (6 bases). Germline CDR1 is SGHNT and CDR2 is YENEEA. This CDR3 has 15 amino acids. V lost 4 bases and J 4 bases, leaving 11 bases between the germline ends. CDR3 protein: CASSSGGAGANVLTF. Here the CDR3 DNA reads TGTGCCAGCAGCTCCGGAGGGGCGGGGGCCAACGTCCTGACTTTC.

This clonotype was seen more than once but under ten times. V usage is TRBV5-1 and J usage is TRBJ2-5, with D possibly TRBD2 on 6 matching bases. The CDR3 contains 14 residues. Germline-derived CDR1 and CDR2 are SGHRS and YFSETQ. Trimming took 7 bases from V and 5 from J, leaving 18 bases between them. The CDR3 region is CASRTGDPLETQYF. Here the CDR3 DNA reads TGCGCCAGCCGTACGGGGGATCCGTTGGAGACCCAGTACTTC.

This chain uses TRBV10-3 with TRBJ1-1; possible D gene TRBD1, 5 bases. The V and J ends lost 6 bases and 0 bases respectively, with 8 bases between them. The CDR3 runs 13 residues. CDR1 is ENHRY and CDR2 is SYGVKD in the germline V gene. Written as DNA, the CDR3 is TGTGCCATCAGCGCGGGGCTGAACACTGAAGCTTTCTTT. It codes for CAISAGLNTEAFF.

Ten or more counts support this clonotype. The chain recombines TRBV7-2 with TRBJ2-1; tentatively, D is TRBD1 (6 bases). CDR1 is SGHTA, CDR2 FQGNSA, per germline. The CDR3 covers 15 residues. V lost 5 bases, J lost 0 bases, and 11 bases lay in between. CDR3: CASSLQGPSYNEQFF. In DNA, the CDR3 is TGTGCCAGCAGCCTACAGGGCCCCTCCTACAATGAGCAGTTCTTC.

There are many counts of this clonotype. The rearrangement uses TRBV19 and TRBJ1-2, with TRBD1 identical over 10 bases. V lost 7 bases and J lost 8; bases outside the gene matches: 7. The CDR3 is 13 amino acids. Germline V CDR1 and CDR2: LNHDA, SQIVND (reference sequence). This chain's CDR3 is CASTPDRGRGYTF. The CDR3 nucleotides are TGTGCCAGTACCCCTGACAGGGGGCGAGGCTACACCTTC. Supplemented by reference TRBV19 and TRBJ1-2, the full variable domain reads DGGITQSPKYLFRKEGQNVTLSCEQNLNHDAMYWYRQDPGQGLRLIYYSQIVNDFQKGDIAEGYSVSREKKESFPLTVTSAQKNPTAFYLCASTPDRGRGYTFGSGTRLTVV.

This rearrangement joins TRBV4-1 to TRBJ2-2; the D gene is possibly TRBD1 (5 bases). The CDR3 extends over 16 amino acids. Germline loops: CDR1 MGHRA, CDR2 YSYEKL. With 1 base removed from V and 1 base from J, the gap between germline ends came to 10 bases. In DNA, the CDR3 is TGCGCCAGCAGCCAAGCCATACAGGAGAACACCGGGGAGCTGTTTTTT. Protein sequence: CASSQAIQENTGELFF.

Ten or more counts support this clonotype. The V gene is TRBV18, the J gene TRBJ1-1; 8 bases are shared with TRBD1. The trim removed 3 bases at V and 4 bases at J, leaving 4 bases unmatched. Germline V gene lookup returns CDR1 KGHSH and CDR2 LQKENI. This CDR3 has 14 residues. CDR3 amino acids: CASSPSTGGTEAFF. The CDR3 coding sequence is TGTGCCAGCTCACCCTCTACAGGGGGCACTGAAGCTTTCTTT.

This clonotype was picked up many times. V is TRBV12-5 and J is TRBJ1-1; D call uncertain. The CDR3 consists of 13 residues. V lost 1 base, J lost 0 bases, and 3 bases lay in between. CDR1 is LGHNT, CDR2 FRNRAP, per germline. CDR3 bases: TGTGCTAGTGGTTTGGGAATGAACACTGAAGCTTTCTTT. Encoded protein: CASGLGMNTEAFF.

The table lists this clonotype with many counts. The gene calls are TRBV7-6 and TRBJ2-7; possible D gene TRBD2, 5 bases. The V end lost 5 bases, the J end lost 2 bases, and 10 bases lay between the germline ends. The germline V gene has CDR1 SGHVS and CDR2 FNYEAQ. The CDR3 consists of 13 residues. The CDR3 coding sequence is TGTGCCAGCAGCCGAGCGGACCCCTACGAGCAGTACTTC. This translates into CASSRADPYEQYF.

This clonotype appeared a few times. Since a far larger clone is one base different, this is likely a read error. The rearrangement joins TRBV29-1 to TRBJ2-7; 14 bases fit TRBD2. The CDR3 length is 15 residues. From germline, CDR1 is SQVTM and CDR2 ANQGSEA. Trimming cost V 3 bases and J 7 bases; bases outside gene matches: 8. CDR3 nucleotides: TGCAGCGTTGATCTCGGACTAGCGGGAGGAGCTGAGCAGTACTTC. This gives the protein CSVDLGLAGGAEQYF.

This clonotype has a single count. The rearrangement links TRBV15 to TRBJ1-6; D might be TRBD1 (6 bases). Looked up from germline, CDR1 is LNHNV and CDR2 is YYDKDF (reference sequence). Between the trimmed V and J ends, which lost 9 bases and 5 bases, there was a span of 14 bases. This CDR3 is built from 14 residues. The CDR3 DNA is TGTGCCACTCAACAGGGATCCCATAATTCACCCCTCCACTTT. This translates into CATQQGSHNSPLHF.

V usage is TRBV28 and J usage is TRBJ2-7, with TRBD2 matching 7 bases. The CDR3 spans 15 residues. In germline, CDR1 is MDHEN, CDR2 SYDVKM. V was clipped by 6 bases and J by 2 bases; unmatched bases: 10. CDR3 sequence reads: CASSPPGRGTYEQYF. DNA for the CDR3: TGTGCCAGCAGCCCCCCGGGGAGGGGCACCTACGAGCAGTACTTC.

This sequence joins TRBV5-4 and TRBJ1-4; 8 bases are a match to TRBD1. Trimming removed 4 bases from V and 0 bases from J; junction bases left unmatched: 8. Germline V CDR1 and CDR2: SGHNT, YYREEE (reference sequence). The CDR3 loop spans 17 amino acids. For the CDR3, the DNA is TGTGCCAGCAGCCGCGGACAGGGCCCTGCAACTAATGAAAAACTGTTTTTT. Residues: CASSRGQGPATNEKLFF. The entire variable domain, with the rest obtained from reference TRBV5-4 and TRBJ1-4, is as follows: ETGVTQSPTHLIKTRGQQVTLRCSSQSGHNTVSWYQQALGQGPQFIFQYYREEENGRGNFPPRFSGLQFPNYSSELNVNALELDDSALYLCASSRGQGPATNEKLFFGSGTQLSVL.

This clonotype occurred many times. The chain carries TRBV29-1 and TRBJ2-7, with no clear D. The CDR3 length is 14 residues. Germline V gene data show CDR1 as SQVTM and CDR2 as ANQGSEA. The germline V and J ends were trimmed by 3 bases and 0 bases, with 12 bases remaining between them. CDR3 nucleotide sequence: TGCAGCGTTGATACGGCACCGAGCTCCTACGAGCAGTACTTC. It encodes CSVDTAPSSYEQYF.

The V gene is TRBV7-9, the J gene TRBJ1-1; 8 bases agree with TRBD1. Germline V gives CDR1 SEHNR, CDR2 FQNEAQ (reference sequence). V lost 5 bases, J lost 3 bases, and 2 bases stayed unmatched. The CDR3 has 13 amino acids. The CDR3 region has the DNA TGTGCCAGCAGCGCGACAGGGGACACTGAAGCTTTCTTT. Amino acids: CASSATGDTEAFF.

There are many counts of this clonotype. The chain joins TRBV21-1 to TRBJ2-1. TRBV21-1 is assigned pseudogene status. CDR3 length: 14 residues. DNA for the CDR3: TGTGCCAGCAGCAATGACAGCTCCTACAATGAGCAGTTCTTC. Its translation is CASSNDSSYNEQFF.

This clonotype appeared many times. The V gene is TRBV7-9, the J gene TRBJ2-3; TRBD2 agrees at 7 bases. This CDR3 spans 19 amino acids. The ends lost 5 bases at V and 5 bases at J; junction bases unmatched: 22. The germline V gene encodes CDR1 SEHNR and CDR2 FQNEAQ (reference sequence). In DNA form, the CDR3 reads TGTGCCAGCAGCCGCGCATCCCAAGGCGGGGGTACTCCCGGAGATACGCAGTATTTT. Its translation: CASSRASQGGGTPGDTQYF.

The table lists this clonotype with many counts. The chain uses TRBV19 and TRBJ2-7, with 8 bases lining up with TRBD2. This CDR3 is 13 amino acids long. Germline V gives CDR1 LNHDA, CDR2 SQIVND (reference sequence). V shed 1 base, J shed 5 bases, and the junction held 1 base outside the gene matches. The chain's CDR3 is CASSIVAGNEQYF. For the CDR3, the DNA is TGTGCCAGTAGTATAGTAGCGGGGAACGAGCAGTACTTC.

This clonotype was found many times. The chain combines TRBV20-1 with TRBJ2-1, with TRBD1 matching over 10 bases. V was clipped by 6 bases and J by 7 bases; unmatched bases: 3. Germline-derived CDR1 and CDR2 are DFQATT and SNEGSKA (reference sequence). The CDR3 contains 12 residues. Here the CDR3 reads CSAWDRGNEQFF. CDR3 in DNA: TGCAGTGCATGGGACAGGGGAAATGAGCAGTTCTTC.

The table lists this clonotype with many counts. The chain couples TRBV7-2 to TRBJ1-1; TRBD1 might be the D (5 bases). The V gene lost 1 base and the J gene lost 0 bases, with 6 bases spanning the gap. This CDR3 spans 14 amino acids. Germline lookup yields CDR1 SGHTA and CDR2 FQGNSA. The CDR3 sequence: CASSLGQLNTEAFF. The CDR3 nucleotides read TGTGCCAGCAGCTTAGGACAGTTGAACACTGAAGCTTTCTTT.